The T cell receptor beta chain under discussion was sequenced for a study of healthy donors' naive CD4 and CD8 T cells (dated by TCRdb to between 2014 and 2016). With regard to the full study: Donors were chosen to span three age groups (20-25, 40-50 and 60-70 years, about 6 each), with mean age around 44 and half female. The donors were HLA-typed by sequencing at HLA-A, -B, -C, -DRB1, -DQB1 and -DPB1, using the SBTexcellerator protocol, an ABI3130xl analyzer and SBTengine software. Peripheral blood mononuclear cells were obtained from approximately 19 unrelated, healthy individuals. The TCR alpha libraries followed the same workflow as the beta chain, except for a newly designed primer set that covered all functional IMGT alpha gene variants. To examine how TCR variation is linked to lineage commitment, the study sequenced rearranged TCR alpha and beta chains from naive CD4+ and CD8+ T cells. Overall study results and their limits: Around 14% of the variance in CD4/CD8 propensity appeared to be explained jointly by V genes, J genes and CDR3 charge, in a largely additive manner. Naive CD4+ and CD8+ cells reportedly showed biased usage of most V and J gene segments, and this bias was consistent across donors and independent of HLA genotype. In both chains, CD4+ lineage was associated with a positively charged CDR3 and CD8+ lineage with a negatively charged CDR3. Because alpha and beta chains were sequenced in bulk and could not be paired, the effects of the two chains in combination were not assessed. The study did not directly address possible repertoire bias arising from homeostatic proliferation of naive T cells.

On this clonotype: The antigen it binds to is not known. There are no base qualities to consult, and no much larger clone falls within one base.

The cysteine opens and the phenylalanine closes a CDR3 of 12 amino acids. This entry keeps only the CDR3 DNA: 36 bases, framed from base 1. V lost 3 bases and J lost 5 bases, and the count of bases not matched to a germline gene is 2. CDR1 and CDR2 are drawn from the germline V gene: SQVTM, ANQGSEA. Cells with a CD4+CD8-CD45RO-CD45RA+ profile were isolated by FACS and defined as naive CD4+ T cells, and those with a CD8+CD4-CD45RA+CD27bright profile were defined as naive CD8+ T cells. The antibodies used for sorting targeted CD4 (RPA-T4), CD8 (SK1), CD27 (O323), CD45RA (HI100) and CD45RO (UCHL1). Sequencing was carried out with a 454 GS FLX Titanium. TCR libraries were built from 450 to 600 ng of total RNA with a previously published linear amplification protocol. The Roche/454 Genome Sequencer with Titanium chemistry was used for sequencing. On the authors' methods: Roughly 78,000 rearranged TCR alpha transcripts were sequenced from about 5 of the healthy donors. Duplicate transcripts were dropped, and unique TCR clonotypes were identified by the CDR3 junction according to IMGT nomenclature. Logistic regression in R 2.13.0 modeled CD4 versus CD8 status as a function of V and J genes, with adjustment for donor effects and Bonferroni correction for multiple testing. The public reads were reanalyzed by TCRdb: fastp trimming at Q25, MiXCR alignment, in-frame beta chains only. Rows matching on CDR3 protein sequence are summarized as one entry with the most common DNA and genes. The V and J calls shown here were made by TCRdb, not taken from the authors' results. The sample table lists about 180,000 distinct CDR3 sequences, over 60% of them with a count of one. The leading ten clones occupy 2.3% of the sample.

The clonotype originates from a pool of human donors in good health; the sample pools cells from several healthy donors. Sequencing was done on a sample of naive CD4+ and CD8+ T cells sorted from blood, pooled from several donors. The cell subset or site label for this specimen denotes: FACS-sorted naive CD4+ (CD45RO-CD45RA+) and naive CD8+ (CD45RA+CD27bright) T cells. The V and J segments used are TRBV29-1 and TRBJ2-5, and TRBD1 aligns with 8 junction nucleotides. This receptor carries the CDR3 CSVEDRVETQYF. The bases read TGCAGCGTTGAGGACAGGGTCGAGACCCAGTACTTC.